This T cell receptor (beta chain) was observed in a study of cytomegalovirus exposure and HLA in healthy donors (dated by TCRdb to 2016 to 2017). Some background on the complete study: According to an earlier analysis of 550 to 700 of the donors, 150 million to 200 million T cells yielded roughly 110 million unique TCR beta sequences and around 280 Gb of sequence data. An early release covering just under 650 HLA-typed donors comprised about 290 gigabases of sequencing data and around 86 million unique TCR sequences. The genetic ancestry cluster associated with self-reported Caucasian donors included around 76% of the roughly 410 genotyped donors. The aim of the study was to test whether cataloging public T cell receptors could identify signatures of past pathogen exposure. The study used immunosequencing to profile the T cell repertoires of 666 subjects and linked those repertoires to cytomegalovirus serostatus. A separate validation cohort of 90 to 150 different subjects was used in addition to the 666-subject first cohort. To predict cytomegalovirus infection status, the study combined high-throughput TCR immunosequencing, statistical association of individual TCRs with disease status, and machine learning. To study patterns of TCR occurrence, a later analysis re-analyzed previously published TCR beta repertoires from just over 650 donors and added high-resolution HLA genotyping. Rather than drawing on any new phenotypic data, the later analysis identified candidate immune exposures from TCR beta sequences and the way those sequences occurred across donors. An earlier analysis of a few hundred of the donors applied high-throughput TCR beta sequencing to assess whether each TCR beta V gene segment acted as functional or pseudogenic. Alongside the repertoire data, information on donor age, sex, ethnicity and CMV serostatus was compiled. A later genetic analysis took genome-wide SNP genotypes for about three fifths of the roughly 700 donors and used that subset as a discovery cohort. Every repertoire in the discovery cohort had been generated on one and the same sequencing platform. Class I and class II HLA loci were covered by the typing at four-digit resolution. Typing coverage varied by locus: roughly 629-640 donors for A, B, C, DRB1 and DQB1; 500 to 550 for DQA1; about 570 for DPA1; under 490 for DPB1. Because of strong linkage in the cohort, roughly five DR-DQ haplotypes were treated as single units for association and clustering. Among almost 400 genotyped donors of the cohort, an average of approximately 250,000 unique TCR beta nucleotide sequences were sequenced per donor, roughly 20% of them non-productive.

Receptors were amplified or captured by the immunoSEQ multiplex PCR assay. For the multiplex PCR, a mixture combining 60 forward primers for TCR Vbeta segments and 13 reverse primers for TCR Jbeta segments was used. Amplification of the CDR3 region of rearranged TCR beta genes was performed with a multiplex PCR assay on genomic DNA. The amplified TCR beta libraries were sequenced on the Illumina HiSeq System as 87-base-pair reads. In the paper's pipeline: Across the roughly 640 repertoires, a later analysis counted 80 million or so unique TCR beta chains, 9.5 million to 12 million of which were shared by at least two donors. A nearest-neighbor algorithm error-corrected the raw reads and collapsed the reads into unique sequences, merging closely related sequences to remove PCR and sequencing errors. CDR3 sequences were aligned to IMGT reference sequences to assign V, D and J gene segments. For a sequence to be retained, at least a six-nucleotide match to both a V gene segment and a J gene segment was required. A rearrangement was called productive if the CDR3 had no stop codons and remained in frame with V and J, and every other rearrangement was called non-productive. CDR3 was defined according to IMGT convention as the region running from the second conserved V-encoded cysteine to the conserved J-encoded phenylalanine. Sequences without an unambiguous match to a single V gene segment were excluded from the earlier analysis of a few hundred of the donors. An earlier analysis of several hundred of the donors called V segments functional above 56.7% productive rearrangements and segregating when the between-donor standard deviation exceeded 5%. A statistical classification framework was built for diagnosing cytomegalovirus status from the catalog of TCR beta chain sequences. In a later analysis, TCR nucleotide sequences were compared against IMGT/GENE-DB human TR gene sequences so that V and J genes could be assigned. In a later analysis, CDR3 sequences and most-parsimonious VDJ recombination scenarios were assigned using the TCRdist pipeline. In a later analysis, each TCR beta chain was defined by its CDR3 amino acid sequence together with its V-gene family, and reads lacking a unique V-gene family were excluded. A later analysis removed several hundred highly shared, low-generation-probability nucleotide sequences to deal with suspected cross-contamination and a sequencing artifact. In a later analysis, a clonal expansion index was calculated for each public chain from normalized within-repertoire ranks of inferred template counts. Generation probabilities in a later analysis came from a VDJ recombination model fitted to out-of-frame rearrangements, and those results were checked against IGoR. In a later analysis, hypergeometric tests were used to score TCR-TCR, TCR-HLA and TCR-CMV co-occurrence, with a repertoire-size bias correction applied to TCR pairs. False discovery rates were estimated in a later analysis by permuting HLA or CMV assignments 20 times. In a later analysis, co-occurring TCRs were grouped using DBSCAN, with TCRdist sequence similarity added in when clustering inside HLA-allele-positive subsets. Repertoires with fewer than 30,000 or more than 120,000 public chains, plus five repertoires with anomalous nucleotide sharing, were excluded from co-occurrence clustering. In its TCRdb copy, this immuneACCESS table keeps in-frame sequences only and misses some clones. Where compared with another copy, unresolved V genes explain less than half of these, and the others have no known cause. V, J and clone size are taken as reported in that table, and D and trimming were inferred from the DNA itself. The sample's table lists a count of roughly 75,000 clones. About 5% of the sample rests with the top ten.

The cohort consisted of 600 to 750 healthy bone marrow donors. At the time of sampling, every cohort member was nominally healthy, though immune exposures that went unrecorded were likely present. The donor was CMV seronegative and was included in the group of around 320 seronegative cohort members. Every donor gave a peripheral blood sample, and the peripheral blood mononuclear cells from that sample were used for TCR beta sequencing. The Qiagen DNeasy Blood Extraction Kit was used to extract genomic DNA from the blood cell samples. What the study reported, not specific to this receptor: According to a later analysis, TCR association rates differed among HLA loci, with DRB1 alleles showing the most associated TCRs and HLA-C alleles showing the fewest. A further reported finding was that TCR beta sequences accurately predicted the HLA-A and HLA-B alleles for most subjects in the first cohort. Three of the identified cytomegalovirus-associated TCR beta chains were confirmed in vitro to be specific for cytomegalovirus antigens. An association between a missense DCLRE1C variant and V-gene and J-gene trimming of TCR beta chains was found in a later genetic analysis and replicated in an independent cohort. It was suggested by the authors that the approach could potentially be generalized to other disease states and immunological phenotypes. A cluster of highly shared sequence variants was judged likely to represent a technical artifact of the sequencing pipeline. Correlated functional status among segregating V segments might be attributable to linkage disequilibrium, but an unknown experimental factor could not be ruled out. A later analysis associated approximately 17,000 TCR beta sequences with specific HLA alleles at a false discovery rate of 0.05. Because the 87-base-pair reads could not distinguish some IMGT-functional V segments, including TRBV6-2 and TRBV6-3, those segments were excluded. According to a later genetic analysis, donors in an Asian-associated ancestry cluster had fewer N-insertions in productive TCRs than the approximately 670-donor mean. In an earlier analysis of 587 of the donors, most TCR beta V segments were observed in productive rearrangements about 87% or about 30% of the time, broadly matching IMGT annotations. HLA typing was unavailable for some donors at each locus, so association tests used only the typed subset. A later analysis reported that several top co-occurrence clusters appeared linked to parvovirus B19, influenza, CMV and Epstein-Barr virus. A later analysis found that HLA-associated TCR beta chains were more clonally expanded and had lower generation probabilities than equally common non-associated chains. Presence/absence analyses assumed roughly uniform sequencing depth across donors, an assumption that may not hold. Because counts were too low, approximately 15 rarely observed V segments, including chromosome 9 orphons, were excluded from the earlier analysis of 587 of the donors. The classifier was reported to diagnose cytomegalovirus status with high specificity and sensitivity in both the original cohort and the validation cohort. Only TCR beta chains were sequenced in this cohort, and the absence of alpha or paired-chain data limited detectable features. Most CMV-associated TCR beta chains appeared to be HLA-restricted in a later analysis, and the HLA associations seemed to be driven largely by CMV exposure. Most TCR sequences were observed very rarely across donors, whereas some public TCRs were present in many individuals. For the cohort, immune exposure information was limited to CMV serostatus. In the study, approximately 150 TCR beta chains were listed as associated with cytomegalovirus. Assigning TCR associations to individual alleles was difficult when HLA alleles, especially DR and DQ, strongly co-occurred.

CDR1 LNHDA and CDR2 SQIVND are derived from the germline V gene (reference sequence). V has 7 bases trimmed and J has 6 bases trimmed; junction bases matching no gene number 6. Including cysteine and phenylalanine, the CDR3 has 14 amino acids. The kept DNA is CDR3 alone, 42 bases in frame from the first base. Its count unrecorded, this clone is medium-sized (0.01 to 0.1%) by frequency. Its cognate antigen has yet to be identified. The sequenced material came from PBMCs. The sequence was obtained from a man between 35 and 55 years old in good health and CMV-seronegative. The chain couples TRBV19 to TRBJ1-6, and TRBD1 matches 7 of the central bases. The bases read TGTGCCAGTACTCCGACAGGGAGTAATTCACCCCTCCACTTT. Its protein is CASTPTGSNSPLHF.